This record concerns one T cell receptor beta chain sequence. The data originate from a study of blood T cell repertoires in COVID-19. Study-level information: COVID-19 samples, acute and convalescent, were from the United States, Italy and Spain. T cells, B-cell-depleted T cells, or PBMCs supplied cDNA or gDNA.

This CDR3 region has 14 residues. V was pared by 4 bases and J by 4 bases, with 11 bases between. Germline CDR1 SGHKS, CDR2 YYEKEE (reference sequence). Source study methods: The assay estimated nucleated cells by amplifying reference gene primers. This table comes from immunoSEQ multiplex PCR, and its TCRdb copy is limited to in-frame clones, with some not included. Clonal size and the V and J genes are those of that table, whereas D and trimming came from the DNA. Of 25,000 to 30,000 clones listed, roughly 76% were seen once; the top ten hold about 40%. The chain combines TRBV5-5 with TRBJ2-2, with D possibly matching TRBD2 (6 bases). The source of this sequence is a man aged 65 to 85 with acute or convalescent COVID-19. The sequenced sample consisted of peripheral blood. The CDR3 here is CASSRGLRTGELFF. The CDR3 DNA is TGTGCCAGCAGCCGGGGACTGCGCACCGGGGAGCTGTTTTTT.